One TCR beta chain is described in this entry. All patients relapsed after autologous stem cell transplantation, and brentuximab vedotin exposure varied. This sample is drawn from a study of PD-1 blockade in classical Hodgkin lymphoma. The CDR3 runs to 15 residues. Trimming shortened V by 6 bases and J by 1 base, and 12 bases separated the two germline ends. CDR1 is LNHDA, CDR2 SQIVND, per germline (reference sequence). Sequencing was performed with immunoSEQ multiplex PCR; in TCRdb, only in-frame clones are kept and a portion is missing. In the table there are 65,000 to 95,000 clones, about 89% of which are singletons.

V and J are TRBV19 and TRBJ2-2; possible D gene TRBD2, 6 bases. The sample was peripheral blood mononuclear cells (PBMCs), taken at baseline. The receptor comes from a human donor with classical Hodgkin lymphoma. This CDR3 reads CASRLAAVNTGELFF. CDR3 nucleotides: TGTGCCAGTAGACTAGCTGCCGTGAACACCGGGGAGCTGTTTTTT. Variable domain in full (rest from reference TRBV19 and TRBJ2-2): DGGITQSPKYLFRKEGQNVTLSCEQNLNHDAMYWYRQDPGQGLRLIYYSQIVNDFQKGDIAEGYSVSREKKESFPLTVTSAQKNPTAFYLCASRLAAVNTGELFFGEGSRLTVL.